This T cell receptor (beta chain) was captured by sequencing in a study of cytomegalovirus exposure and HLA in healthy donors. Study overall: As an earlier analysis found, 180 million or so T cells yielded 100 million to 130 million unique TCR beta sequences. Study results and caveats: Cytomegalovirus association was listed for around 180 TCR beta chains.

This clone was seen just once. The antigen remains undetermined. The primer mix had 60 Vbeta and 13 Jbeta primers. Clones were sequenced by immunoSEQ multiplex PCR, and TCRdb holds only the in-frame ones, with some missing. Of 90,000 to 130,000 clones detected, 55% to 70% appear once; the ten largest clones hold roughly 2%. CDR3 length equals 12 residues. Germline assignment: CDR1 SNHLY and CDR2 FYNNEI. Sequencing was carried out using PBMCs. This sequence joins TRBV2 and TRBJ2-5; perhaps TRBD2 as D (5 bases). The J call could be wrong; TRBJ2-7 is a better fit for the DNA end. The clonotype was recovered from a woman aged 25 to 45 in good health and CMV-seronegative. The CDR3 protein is CASTRAPYEQYF. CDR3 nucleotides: TGTGCCAGCACGCGGGCTCCCTACGAGCAGTACTTC.